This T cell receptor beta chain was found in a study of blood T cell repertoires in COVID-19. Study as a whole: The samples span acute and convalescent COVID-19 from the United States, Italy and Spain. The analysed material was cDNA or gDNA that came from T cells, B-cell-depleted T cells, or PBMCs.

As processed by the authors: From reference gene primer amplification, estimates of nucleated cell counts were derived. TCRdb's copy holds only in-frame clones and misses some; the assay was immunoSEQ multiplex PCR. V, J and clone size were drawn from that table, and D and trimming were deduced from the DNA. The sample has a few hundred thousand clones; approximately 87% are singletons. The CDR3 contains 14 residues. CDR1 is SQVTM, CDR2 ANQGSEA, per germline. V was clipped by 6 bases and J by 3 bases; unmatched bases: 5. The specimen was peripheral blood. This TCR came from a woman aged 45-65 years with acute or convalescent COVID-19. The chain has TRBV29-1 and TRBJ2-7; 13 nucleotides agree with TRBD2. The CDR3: CSVGLAGVGYEQYF. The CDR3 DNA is TGCAGCGTAGGACTAGCGGGAGTAGGCTACGAGCAGTACTTC.